The clone carrying this TCR beta chain is a singleton in its sample. The entry originates in a study of blood T cell repertoires in COVID-19. Background on the study: PBMCs, B-cell-depleted T cells, or T cells were the source of the cDNA or gDNA that made up the material.

V dropped 1 base and J dropped 5 bases, with 10 bases sitting between them. This CDR3 spans 14 amino acids. Germline V gives CDR1 SGHAT, CDR2 FQDESV (reference sequence). TCRdb's copy holds only in-frame clones and misses some; the assay was immunoSEQ multiplex PCR. The sample contains about 140,000 clones, approximately 87% of which appear only once. V gene TRBV11-1 combines with J gene TRBJ2-3; D not certain. This receptor was taken from a human donor in a cohort sampled during active COVID-19. Material: peripheral blood. CDR3 protein: CASSLGRSRDTQYF. In nucleotides, the CDR3 is TGTGCCAGCAGCTTAGGCCGGAGCCGAGATACGCAGTATTTT.